A single sample gave rise to the 20 T cell receptor beta chains below, sequenced in a study of T cells in Graves' hyperthyroidism and ophthalmopathy. TCR beta CDR3 region amplification was performed from RNA transcripts. TCR CDR3 regions were first amplified by RT-PCR with HTBI primers. From the multiplex PCR reads, TCRdb called clonotypes with MiXCR, one entry per CDR3 protein. The sample holds some 560,000 distinct CDR3 sequences, approximately 15% seen once. Sequencing input: blood. These receptor sequences come from a woman in her 30s with Graves' hyperthyroidism.

Many counts were recorded for this clonotype. The chain carries TRBV5-8 and TRBJ2-3; 7 bases map to TRBD2. Germline V gene data show CDR1 as SGHTS and CDR2 as YDEGEE. V shed 2 bases, J shed 2 bases, and the junction held 2 bases outside the gene matches. The CDR3 extends over 14 amino acids. In DNA form, the CDR3 reads TGTGCCAGCAGCTTTGCGGGAGCCACAGATACGCAGTATTTT. It encodes CASSFAGATDTQYF.

This clonotype came up a few times. The V gene is TRBV3-1, the J gene TRBJ1-6; D not resolved. The length of the CDR3 is 15 residues. The V and J ends lost 0 bases and 7 bases respectively, with 10 bases between them. Per germline, CDR1 LGHDT and CDR2 YNNKEL (reference sequence). The CDR3 sequence: CASSQDWTSNSPLHF. The CDR3 nucleotides read TGTGCCAGCAGCCAAGATTGGACGTCCAATTCACCCCTCCACTTT.

The rearrangement uses TRBV6-2 or TRBV6-3 and TRBJ2-1, with 11 bases lining up with TRBD2. V lost 7 bases and J lost 4; bases outside the gene matches: 12. This CDR3 region has 17 residues. Germline V gives CDR1 MNHEY, CDR2 SVGEGT. The CDR3 DNA reads as TGTGCCAGCAATAGGATGGCTAGCGGGAGGACGTACAATGAGCAGTTCTTC. Residues: CASNRMASGRTYNEQFF.

This sequence joins TRBV4-1 and TRBJ2-7; 11 nucleotides align to TRBD2. Gene TRBJ2-1 matches the end of the DNA better, so the J call may be wrong. Germline lookup yields CDR1 MGHRA and CDR2 YSYEKL. The CDR3 has 17 residues. CDR3 residues: CASSQAWVAGGPGEQFF. CDR3 sequence (DNA): TGCGCCAGCAGCCAAGCTTGGGTAGCGGGAGGGCCGGGCGAGCAGTTCTTC.

This clonotype was recorded many times. This chain uses TRBV20-1 with TRBJ2-5, with 11 bases lining up with TRBD2. Germline V gives CDR1 DFQATT, CDR2 SNEGSKA (reference sequence). The CDR3 loop spans 15 amino acids. The V and J ends lost 0 bases and 10 bases, in that order; junction bases with no gene match: 10. Here the CDR3 reads CSARDRASGRRVQYF. Here the CDR3 DNA reads TGCAGTGCTAGAGATAGGGCTAGCGGGAGGAGGGTCCAGTACTTC.

This chain joins TRBV30 and TRBJ1-3; D remains unclear. The V and J ends lost 3 bases and 4 bases respectively, with 10 bases between them. Germline V lookup: CDR1 GTSNPN, CDR2 SVGIG (reference sequence). The CDR3 sequence is 13 residues long. CDR3 nucleotides: TGTGCCTGGAGAAACAGAGAAGGAAACACCATATATTTT. It codes for CAWRNREGNTIYF.

This clonotype was detected ten times or more. V is TRBV5-8 and J is TRBJ2-2, with D unclear. Germline loops: CDR1 SGHTS, CDR2 YDEGEE. The CDR3 loop spans 15 amino acids. Trimming stripped 0 bases from V and 2 bases from J, with 8 bases between. The CDR3 region is CASSLVTSNTGELFF. CDR3 nucleotides: TGTGCCAGCAGCTTGGTGACATCAAACACCGGGGAGCTGTTTTTT. Supplemented by reference TRBV5-8 and TRBJ2-2, the full variable domain reads EAGVTQSPTHLIKTRGQQATLRCSPISGHTSVYWYQQALGLGLQFLLWYDEGEERNRGNFPPRFSGRQFPNYSSELNVNALELEDSALYLCASSLVTSNTGELFFGEGSRLTVL.

On this clonotype: Sequence at one end of the junction differs from germline and may be a read error. V gene TRBV13 combines with J gene TRBJ2-7, with 10 nucleotides matching TRBD1. CDR1 is PRHDT and CDR2 is FYEKMQ in the germline V gene (reference sequence). The CDR3 spans 15 residues. The CDR3, as DNA: TGTGCCAACAGCTTAAAGGGACAGGGGATCTACGAGCAGTACTTC. This sequence encodes CANSLKGQGIYEQYF. Variable domain in full (rest from reference TRBV13 and TRBJ2-7): AAGVIQSPRHLIKEKRETATLKCYPIPRHDTVYWYQQGPGQDPQFLISFYEKMQSDKGSIPDRFSAQQFSDYHSELNMSSLELGDSALYFCANSLKGQGIYEQYFGPGTRLTVT.

This clonotype was observed many times. This chain connects TRBV7-2 to TRBJ2-1; 7 bases map to TRBD2. Trimming cost V 1 base and J 3 bases; bases outside gene matches: 3. This CDR3 has 15 amino acids. Germline assignment: CDR1 SGHTA and CDR2 FQGNSA. Here the CDR3 reads CASSLGGSIYNEQFF. The CDR3 bases are TGTGCCAGCAGCTTAGGCGGGAGCATCTACAATGAGCAGTTCTTC.

This clonotype was recorded at least ten times. The chain has TRBV10-3 and TRBJ2-3; 13 positions agree with TRBD2. The CDR3 totals 14 residues. The ends lost 10 bases at V and 5 bases at J; junction bases unmatched: 6. The germline gives CDR1 ENHRY, CDR2 SYGVKD. The CDR3 region is CATRTSGRGDTQYF. DNA for the CDR3: TGTGCCACCCGGACTAGCGGGAGAGGAGATACGCAGTATTTT.

Only a few counts were recorded for this clonotype. The V gene is TRBV20-1, the J gene TRBJ2-1; TRBD2 aligns across 14 bases. Germline lookup yields CDR1 DFQATT and CDR2 SNEGSKA (reference sequence). The CDR3 spans 17 residues. V lost 6 bases and J lost 7; bases outside the gene matches: 14. In DNA, the CDR3 is TGCAGTGCACCCCCAAGGGGACTAGCGGGAGTGGGAAATGAGCAGTTCTTC. Its protein is CSAPPRGLAGVGNEQFF.

This clonotype came up many times. V usage is TRBV19 and J usage is TRBJ1-2, with TRBD1 as a possible D gene (5 bases). Germline loops: CDR1 LNHDA, CDR2 SQIVND (reference sequence). The CDR3 has 13 residues. V gave up 6 bases and J gave up 7 bases, with 15 bases separating them. This CDR3 reads CASRPDSFGGYTF. The CDR3 coding sequence is TGTGCCAGTAGACCCGACAGCTTCGGTGGCTACACCTTC.

There are many counts of this clonotype. V usage is TRBV7-2 and J usage is TRBJ2-1, with 12 bases lining up with TRBD2. The CDR3 extends over 15 amino acids. The J segment lost 5 bases and the V segment lost 8 bases, leaving 7 bases of the junction unmatched. Germline values: CDR1 SGHTA, CDR2 FQGNSA. The CDR3 region has the DNA TGTGCCAGCCATATAGGACTAGCGGGGAACAATGAGCAGTTCTTC. It codes for CASHIGLAGNNEQFF.

The table lists this clonotype with many counts. This chain uses TRBV9 with TRBJ2-1; TRBD2 matches at 8 bases. CDR1 and CDR2 (germline): SGDLS, YYNGEE. V lost 4 bases and J lost 4; bases outside the gene matches: 13. CDR3 length: 17 amino acids. In DNA form, the CDR3 reads TGTGCCAGCAGCCCGCGGGCCGGGACTAGGCAATACAATGAGCAGTTCTTC. It encodes CASSPRAGTRQYNEQFF.

This clonotype was seen repeatedly, ten times or more. The chain has TRBV7-2 and TRBJ2-3, with 11 bases fitting TRBD2. The CDR3 length is 16 residues. Per germline, CDR1 SGHTA and CDR2 FQGNSA. J lost 2 bases, V lost 3 bases, and 4 bases had no gene match. The CDR3 region is CASSLGLAEVTDTQYF. In DNA form, the CDR3 reads TGTGCCAGCAGCTTGGGACTAGCGGAGGTCACAGATACGCAGTATTTT.

This clonotype was found many times. V usage is TRBV6-5 and J usage is TRBJ2-7; 12 bases align to TRBD1. Germline assignment: CDR1 MNHEY and CDR2 SVGAGI. Trimming cost V 0 bases and J 7 bases; bases outside gene matches: 4. There are 15 residues in the CDR3. This chain's CDR3 is CASSYSGQGALEQYF. CDR3 DNA sequence: TGTGCCAGCAGTTACTCGGGACAGGGGGCTTTAGAGCAGTACTTC.

This clonotype was detected only a few times. This chain uses TRBV9 with TRBJ2-3; a possible D gene is TRBD2 (5 bases). The germline gives CDR1 SGDLS, CDR2 YYNGEE. The CDR3 sequence is 12 residues long. V was shortened by 6 bases and J by 5 bases, with 10 bases between the two germline ends. The CDR3 coding sequence is TGTGCCAGCAACCGGGGTGGAGATACGCAGTATTTT. This sequence encodes CASNRGGDTQYF. The full variable domain, with the rest looked up from reference TRBV9 and TRBJ2-3, is DSGVTQTPKHLITATGQRVTLRCSPRSGDLSVYWYQQSLDQGLQFLIQYYNGEERAKGNILERFSAQQFPDLHSELNLSSLELGDSALYFCASNRGGDTQYFGPGTRLTVL.

This clonotype was counted many times. The J gene is TRBJ1-2, the V gene TRBV20-1; D gene ambiguous. In germline, CDR1 is DFQATT, CDR2 SNEGSKA (reference sequence). This CDR3 comprises 12 residues. Trimming shortened V by 4 bases and J by 4 bases, and 10 bases separated the two germline ends. The CDR3 loop reads CSANRGGYGYTF. In nucleotides, the CDR3 is TGCAGTGCTAACAGAGGTGGCTATGGCTACACCTTC.

This clonotype appeared many times. The chain is built from TRBV12-5 and TRBJ2-6; 8 bases map to TRBD1. Germline assignment: CDR1 LGHNT and CDR2 FRNRAP. This CDR3 contains 20 residues. V was pared by 4 bases and J by 0 bases, with 14 bases of the junction left unmatched. For the CDR3, the DNA is TGTGCTAGTGGTTCATACGAGGACAGGGTAGACCTCTCTGGGGCCAACGTCCTGACTTTC. Its protein product is CASGSYEDRVDLSGANVLTF.

The rearrangement uses TRBV19 and TRBJ1-4, with 11 positions matching TRBD1. The V and J ends lost 6 bases and 7 bases, in that order; junction bases with no gene match: 7. The length of the CDR3 is 15 residues. Germline-derived CDR1 and CDR2 are LNHDA and SQIVND (reference sequence). CDR3 sequence: CASSQRTGGVEKLFF. CDR3 nucleotides: TGTGCCAGTAGCCAAAGGACAGGGGGCGTTGAAAAACTGTTTTTT.